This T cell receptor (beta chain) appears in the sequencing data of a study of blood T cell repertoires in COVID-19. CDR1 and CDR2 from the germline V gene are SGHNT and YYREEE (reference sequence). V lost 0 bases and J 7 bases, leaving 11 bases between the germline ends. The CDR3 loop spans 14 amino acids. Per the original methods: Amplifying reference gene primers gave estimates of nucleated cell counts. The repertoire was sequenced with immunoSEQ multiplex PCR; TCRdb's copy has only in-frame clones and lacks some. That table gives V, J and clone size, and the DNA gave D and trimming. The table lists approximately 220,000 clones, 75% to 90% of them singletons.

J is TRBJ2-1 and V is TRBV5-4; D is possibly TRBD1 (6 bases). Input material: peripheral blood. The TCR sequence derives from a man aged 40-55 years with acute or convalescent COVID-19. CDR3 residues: CASSLGQVQNEQFF. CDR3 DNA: TGTGCCAGCAGCTTGGGACAGGTGCAAAATGAGCAGTTCTTC.